This T cell receptor beta chain was recorded in a study of metastatic and nonmetastatic thyroid tumors. Study at large: Across blood and tumor or nodule tissue, repertoires from malignant and benign thyroid patients were compared with one another.

Germline CDR1 and CDR2: SEHNR and FQNEAQ (reference sequence). Trimming took off 6 bases at V and 4 bases at J, with 14 bases between the two ends. This CDR3 spans 14 amino acids. This clone was found many times. As processed by the authors: To classify distant metastasis in papillary thyroid cancer, a model was built from CDR3 differences across clinicopathological groups. TCRdb reanalyzed the PCR reads with MiXCR. Here the V and J calls rest on TCRdb's processing, not on the authors' analysis. The sample includes 26,000 or so clones, roughly 3.5% of them seen just once. There were no patients who had received any treatment before thyroid surgery.

This receptor was taken from a male donor with papillary thyroid cancer or a benign thyroid nodule (not recorded which). Some clones in this sample may be carry-over from other donors' samples. V and J are TRBV7-9 and TRBJ2-3, with a possible D match to TRBD2 (6 bases). The sample was blood. CDR3 residues: CASSSGVSADTQYF. CDR3 coding DNA: TGTGCCAGCAGTTCGGGGGTTTCGGCAGATACGCAGTATTTT.